This T cell receptor (beta chain) was identified during a study of cytomegalovirus exposure and HLA in healthy donors. J gave up 6 bases and V 3 bases, and 3 bases lay outside the gene matches. The CDR3 length is 13 residues. Germline V gene data show CDR1 as GTSNPN and CDR2 as SVGIG (reference sequence). The study ran its PCR with 60 Vbeta and 13 Jbeta primers. Sequencing was performed with immunoSEQ multiplex PCR; in TCRdb, only in-frame clones are kept and a portion is missing. Among roughly 130,000 clones, about 74% were seen once, and the ten largest hold roughly 4%. Study-level results: Associated with cytomegalovirus, according to the listing, were around 170 TCR beta chains.

As concerns this clone: Its matching antigen is unknown.

The sequence derives from a young man in good health and CMV-seropositive. The sample comprised PBMCs. The chain links TRBV30 to TRBJ1-4, with 8 bases lining up with TRBD1. CDR3 sequence: CAWSETGDEKLFF. CDR3 nucleotide sequence: TGTGCCTGGAGCGAGACAGGGGATGAAAAACTGTTTTTT.